A few counts support the clone carrying this T cell receptor beta chain. Its cognate antigen is unknown. Two oligonucleotides, mixed equimolar, formed the beta constant-region primer covering TRBC1 and TRBC2. TCRdb processed the UMI-ligation and nested PCR reads anew with MiXCR; each CDR3 protein has one entry. The table lists 140,000 to 150,000 distinct CDR3 sequences, about a sixth of them singletons. After the first PCR, alpha and beta chain libraries were processed separately. This entry is derived from a study of naive and memory T cell subsets. Whole-study findings and limits: Possibly reflecting memory cells re-expressing CD45RA, a few larger clonotypes occurred in naive repertoires, especially CD8.

V gave up 1 base and J gave up 0 bases, with 7 bases separating them. Germline values: CDR1 SGHTA, CDR2 FQGNSA. The CDR3 consists of 15 residues. Source material: naive CD4+ T cells from blood. The chain recombines TRBV7-2 with TRBJ1-3; D gene uncertain. This sequence originates from a human donor in good health. CDR3 in DNA: TGTGCCAGCAGCTTAGTTGGAGGCTCTGGAAACACCATATATTTT. Translation gives CASSLVGGSGNTIYF.